Listed below are T cell receptor beta chains from one sample, sequenced in a study of Tregs in tolerant kidney transplant recipients. Assay used: immunoSEQ multiplex PCR; TCRdb lists only in-frame clones, some missing. The table lists about 83,000 clones, less than 98% of them singletons. The sample was CD4+ T cells from blood, taken before the transplant. These receptors originate from a human donor who received a combined kidney and bone marrow transplant. Each CDR3 is given with its conserved first and last residue. D genes are given only for firm matches. Expanded clones get a size class; other rows say once, few or many, or leave the size out.

J,D,size,V,CDR3,DNA
TRBJ2-3,NA,NA,TRBV9,CASSVFRDTDTQYF,TGTGCCAGCAGCGTGTTCAGGGACACAGATACGCAGTATTTT
TRBJ2-7,TRBD1,NA,TRBV5-1,CASSSSQGVDEQYF,TGCGCCAGCAGCTCATCCCAGGGGGTGGACGAGCAGTACTTC
TRBJ2-2,TRBD2,NA,TRBV7-2,CASSFRTGGANTGELFF,TGTGCCAGCAGCTTTCGTACGGGAGGGGCGAACACCGGGGAGCTGTTTTTT
TRBJ2-5,TRBD1,NA,TRBV5-1,CASRDIRGRKETQYF,TGCGCCAGCAGAGATATCAGGGGGCGCAAAGAGACCCAGTACTTC
TRBJ2-3,TRBD2,NA,TRBV19,CASSIRAGEVYTQYF,TGTGCCAGTAGTATAAGAGCGGGAGAGGTGTATACGCAGTATTTT
TRBJ2-1,TRBD1,NA,TRBV27,CASHGTGSSYNEQFF,TGTGCCAGCCATGGGACAGGATCTTCCTACAATGAGCAGTTCTTC
TRBJ1-1,NA,NA,TRBV15,CATSRDITGITEAFF,TGTGCCACCAGCAGAGATATAACAGGGATTACTGAAGCTTTCTTT
TRBJ1-1,TRBD1,NA,TRBV30,CAWQQGRNTEAFF,TGTGCCTGGCAACAGGGGCGGAACACTGAAGCTTTCTTT
TRBJ1-1,NA,NA,TRBV29-1,CSVKNSGGLNTEAFF,TGCAGCGTTAAGAACTCAGGCGGGCTCAACACTGAAGCTTTCTTT
TRBJ1-1,NA,NA,TRBV18,CASSPTLQNTEAFF,TGTGCCAGCTCACCAACACTACAGAACACTGAAGCTTTCTTT
TRBJ2-5,TRBD2,NA,TRBV4-2,CASSQDSGGSSQETQYF,TGTGCCAGCAGCCAAGACAGCGGGGGGTCTTCCCAAGAGACCCAGTACTTC
TRBJ1-4,NA,once,TRBV30,CAWTRGTNEKLFF,TGTGCCTGGACAAGAGGGACTAATGAAAAACTGTTTTTT
TRBJ2-1,NA,NA,TRBV9,CASSVLTDRNEQFF,TGTGCCAGCAGCGTCTTAACGGACAGAAATGAGCAGTTCTTC
TRBJ2-7,NA,NA,TRBV7-8,CASSRGPSREQYF,TGTGCCAGCAGCCGCGGCCCCTCCCGCGAGCAGTACTTC